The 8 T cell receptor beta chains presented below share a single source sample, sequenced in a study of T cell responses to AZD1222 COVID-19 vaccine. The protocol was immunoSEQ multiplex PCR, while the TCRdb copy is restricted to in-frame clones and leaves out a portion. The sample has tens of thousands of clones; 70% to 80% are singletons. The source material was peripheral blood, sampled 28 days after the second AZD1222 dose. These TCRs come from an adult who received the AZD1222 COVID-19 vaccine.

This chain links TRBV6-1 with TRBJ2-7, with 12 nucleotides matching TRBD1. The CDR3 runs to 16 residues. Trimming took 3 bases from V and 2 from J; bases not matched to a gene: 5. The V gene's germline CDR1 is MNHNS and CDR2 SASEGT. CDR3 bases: TGTGCCAGCAGTGAGCCCGGGACAGGGGGCACCTACGAGCAGTACTTC. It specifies CASSEPGTGGTYEQYF.

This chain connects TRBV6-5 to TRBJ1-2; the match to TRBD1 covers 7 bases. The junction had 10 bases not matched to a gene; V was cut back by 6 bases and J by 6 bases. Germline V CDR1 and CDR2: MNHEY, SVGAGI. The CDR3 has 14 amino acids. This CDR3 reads CASSPTKDRNGYTF. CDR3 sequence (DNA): TGTGCCAGCAGCCCGACAAAGGACAGGAATGGCTACACCTTC.

CDR3 protein: CASSIDPFTGVQPQHF. CDR3 sequence (DNA): TGTGCCAGTAGTATAGATCCCTTCACTGGAGTTCAGCCCCAGCATTTT. This chain links TRBV19 with TRBJ1-5; D remains unclear. This CDR3 spans 16 amino acids. CDR1 and CDR2 (germline): LNHDA, SQIVND (reference sequence). Trimming stripped 0 bases from V and 6 bases from J, with 15 bases between. Full variable domain (remainder filled in from reference TRBV19 and TRBJ1-5): DGGITQSPKYLFRKEGQNVTLSCEQNLNHDAMYWYRQDPGQGLRLIYYSQIVNDFQKGDIAEGYSVSREKKESFPLTVTSAQKNPTAFYLCASSIDPFTGVQPQHFGDGTRLSIL.

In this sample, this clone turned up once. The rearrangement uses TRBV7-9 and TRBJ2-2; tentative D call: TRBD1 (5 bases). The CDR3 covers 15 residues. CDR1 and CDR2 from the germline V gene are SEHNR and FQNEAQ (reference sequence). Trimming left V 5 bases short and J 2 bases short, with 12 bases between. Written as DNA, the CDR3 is TGTGCCAGCAGCATCGACAGACCTAACACCGGGGAGCTGTTTTTT. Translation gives CASSIDRPNTGELFF.

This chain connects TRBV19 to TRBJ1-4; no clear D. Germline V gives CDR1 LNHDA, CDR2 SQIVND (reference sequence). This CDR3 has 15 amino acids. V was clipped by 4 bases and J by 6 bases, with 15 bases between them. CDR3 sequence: CASSTRRTRDEKLFF. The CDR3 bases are TGTGCCAGTAGTACCCGACGGACTCGGGATGAAAAACTGTTTTTT.

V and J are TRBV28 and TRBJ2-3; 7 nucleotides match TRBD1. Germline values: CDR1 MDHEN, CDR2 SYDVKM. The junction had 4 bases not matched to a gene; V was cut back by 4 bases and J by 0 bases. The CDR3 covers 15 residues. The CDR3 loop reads CASSWDSPSTDTQYF. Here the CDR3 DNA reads TGTGCCAGCAGTTGGGACAGCCCTAGCACAGATACGCAGTATTTT.

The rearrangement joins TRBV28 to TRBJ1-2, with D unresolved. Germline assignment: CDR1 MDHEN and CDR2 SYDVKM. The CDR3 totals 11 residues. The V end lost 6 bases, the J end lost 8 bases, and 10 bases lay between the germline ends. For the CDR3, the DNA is TGTGCCAGCAGAGGAGAGGAGGGCTACACCTTC. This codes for CASRGEEGYTF.

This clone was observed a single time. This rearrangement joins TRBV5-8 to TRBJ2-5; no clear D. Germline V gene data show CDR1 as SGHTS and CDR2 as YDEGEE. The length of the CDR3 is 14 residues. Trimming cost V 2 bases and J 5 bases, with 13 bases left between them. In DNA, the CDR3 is TGTGCCAGCAGCTTTAGTCAGCCTTGGGAGACCCAGTACTTC. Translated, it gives CASSFSQPWETQYF.